This TCR beta chain was identified during a study of monozygotic twins with inflammatory bowel disease (dated by TCRdb to about 2019). For context, the study as a whole: In total, 28 monozygotic twin pairs made up the full study: 19 Danish pairs, all IBD-discordant, plus nine German pairs, of which four were IBD-concordant and five were IBD-discordant. Within discordant pairs, disease-associated traits were sought mainly by comparing IBD patients with their genetically identical healthy co-twins. Each individual had, on average, about 151 000 unique TCRalpha sequences and 181 000 unique TCRbeta sequences available for analysis. What the study reported, not specific to this receptor: No difference in repertoire similarity was observed between concordant and discordant twins, possibly owing to limited statistical power. TCRbeta repertoire diversity, by inverse Simpson index, was decreased in IBD patients compared with their healthy co-twins. Compared with healthy twins, IBD patients shared fewer clonotypes with other individuals, and the difference was most pronounced in patients with signs of disease activity. No single strong signal or clonotype linked to IBD turned up in the results, so the idea that one exists was not supported. The analysis was unable to tell different T cell subtypes apart. Because patients were on differing immunosuppressive treatments, the repertoires may have picked up extra background noise and inter-individual variability.

Preparation of the library involved 5' RACE. For each TCR library, around 4,000 ng of total RNA was used. For each sample, cDNA was synthesized in eight separate reactions using SMARTScribe reverse transcriptase. During cDNA synthesis, template switching introduced unique molecular identifiers that contained a 6-nucleotide sample barcode. Amplification of TCRalpha and TCRbeta cDNA involved two nested PCRs of approximately 16 and 10 cycles, and each PCR was followed by bead purification. Before amplification, the cDNA was treated with uracil DNA-glycosylase and purified using the QIAquick PCR purification kit. The second PCR added Illumina TruSeq-compatible adapters along with sample-specific barcodes. TapeStation and Qubit were used to check library quality and concentration, and around 5 ng of each library went into the pool. Pooled libraries were sequenced on an Illumina HiSeq2500 single-index Rapid Run with 2 x 100 bp reads and custom sequencing primers. For the original study's pipeline: PCR and sequencing errors were corrected by UMI-based consensus assembly using MiGEC version 1.2.6. MiXCR version 2.1.1 was used for V(D)J alignment, clonotype assembly and CDR3 extraction. To normalise gene usage, clonotype sharing and MAIT/NKT TCR abundance, the analysis used the top 1000, 10 000 and 20 000 clonotypes per sample. After downsampling to 27 000 UMIs, diversity was calculated as the inverse Simpson index using the vegan R package. Statistical testing used paired Mann-Whitney U tests on the discordant twin pairs and applied Benjamini-Hochberg correction for multiple testing. After the reads were reprocessed by TCRdb, one entry was made per CDR3 protein sequence, with no DNA. These V and J calls derive from TCRdb rather than the authors' analysis. Per the sample table, the count is 300,000 to 400,000 distinct CDR3 sequences. Jointly, the top ten make up approximately 2% of the sample.

From each donor, a roughly 2.5 ml peripheral blood sample was drawn into PAXgene tubes and stored at -80 degrees C. Without any T cell sorting, total RNA was extracted from whole blood using the PAXgene blood miRNA kit on an automated QIAcube. Peripheral blood from monozygotic twin pairs, either concordant or discordant for inflammatory bowel disease, underwent deep TCRalpha and TCRbeta repertoire profiling that used unique molecular barcoding. Smoking habits were recorded for all twin pairs, and individuals were classified as current, former or never smokers. The CDR3 goes from the cysteine to the phenylalanine over 16 residues. The DNA sequence is not available. The germline V gene (reference sequence) sets CDR1 to DFQATT and CDR2 to SNEGSKA. Of note for this clonotype: Its antigen is not yet known.

This sequence was found in a human donor with ulcerative colitis or Crohn's disease, or a healthy co-twin of an affected twin (not recorded which). The sequencing input was blood. This receptor chain uses TRBV20-1 and TRBJ2-7; without DNA, the TCRdb call of TRBD1 cannot be checked. Here the CDR3 is given as CSGLSSKVGGTYEQYF.